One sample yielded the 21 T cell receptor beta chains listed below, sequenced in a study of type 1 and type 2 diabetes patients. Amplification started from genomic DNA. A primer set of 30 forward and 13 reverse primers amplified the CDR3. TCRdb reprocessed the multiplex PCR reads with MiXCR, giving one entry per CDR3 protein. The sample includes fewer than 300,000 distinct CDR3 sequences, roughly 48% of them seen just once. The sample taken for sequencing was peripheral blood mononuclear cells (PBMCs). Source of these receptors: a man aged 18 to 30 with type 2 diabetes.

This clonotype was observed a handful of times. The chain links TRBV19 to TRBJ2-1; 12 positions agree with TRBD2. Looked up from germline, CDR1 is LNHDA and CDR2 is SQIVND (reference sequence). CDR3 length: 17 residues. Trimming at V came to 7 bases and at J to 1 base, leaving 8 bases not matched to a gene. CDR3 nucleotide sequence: TGTGCCAGTACCCGACTAGCGGGAGCTGCATCCTACAATGAGCAGTTCTTC. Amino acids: CASTRLAGAASYNEQFF.

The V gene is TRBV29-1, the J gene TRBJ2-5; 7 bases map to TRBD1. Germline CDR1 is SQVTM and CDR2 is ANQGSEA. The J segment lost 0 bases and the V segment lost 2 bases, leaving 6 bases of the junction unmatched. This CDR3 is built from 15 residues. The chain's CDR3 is CSVESGTVNQETQYF. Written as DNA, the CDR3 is TGCAGCGTTGAATCTGGGACAGTGAACCAAGAGACCCAGTACTTC. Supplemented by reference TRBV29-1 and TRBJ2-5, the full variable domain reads SAVISQKPSRDICQRGTSLTIQCQVDSQVTMMFWYRQQPGQSLTLIATANQGSEATYESGFVIDKFPISRPNLTFSTLTVSNMSPEDSSIYLCSVESGTVNQETQYFGPGTRLLVL.

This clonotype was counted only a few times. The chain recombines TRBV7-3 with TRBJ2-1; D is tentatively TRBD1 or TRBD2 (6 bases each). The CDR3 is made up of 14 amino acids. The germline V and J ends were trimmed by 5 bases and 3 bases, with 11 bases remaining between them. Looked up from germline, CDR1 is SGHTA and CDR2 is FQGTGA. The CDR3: CASSPAGHYNEQFF. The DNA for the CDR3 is TGTGCCAGCAGCCCCGCGGGACACTACAATGAGCAGTTCTTC.

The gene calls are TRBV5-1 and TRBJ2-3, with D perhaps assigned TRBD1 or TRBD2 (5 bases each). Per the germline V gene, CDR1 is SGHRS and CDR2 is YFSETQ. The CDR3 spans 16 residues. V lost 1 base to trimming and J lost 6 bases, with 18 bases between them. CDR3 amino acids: CASSLSVASGLDTQYF. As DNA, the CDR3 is TGCGCCAGCAGCTTGTCAGTTGCGTCGGGGCTCGATACGCAGTATTTT.

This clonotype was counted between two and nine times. The DNA of the CDR3 is TGTGCCAGCAGCCATGCACGGACGGACTACGAGCAGTACTTC. Translated: CASSHARTDYEQYF. The rearrangement links TRBV12-3 or TRBV12-4 to TRBJ2-7; D is undetermined. The CDR3 totals 14 residues. The germline V and J ends were trimmed by 6 bases and 3 bases, with 15 bases remaining between them.

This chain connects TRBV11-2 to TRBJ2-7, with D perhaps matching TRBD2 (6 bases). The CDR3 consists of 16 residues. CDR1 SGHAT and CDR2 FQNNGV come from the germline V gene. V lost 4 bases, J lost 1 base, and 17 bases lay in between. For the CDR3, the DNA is TGTGCCAGCAGCTCAATTCTGGGGGGTTATTCCTACGAGCAGTACTTC. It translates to CASSSILGGYSYEQYF.

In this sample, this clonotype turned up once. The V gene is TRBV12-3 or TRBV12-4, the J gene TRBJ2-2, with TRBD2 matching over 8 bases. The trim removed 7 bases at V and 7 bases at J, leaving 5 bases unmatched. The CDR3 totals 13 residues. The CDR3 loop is CASNPGGGGELFF. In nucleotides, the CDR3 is TGTGCCAGCAACCCCGGGGGGGGCGGGGAGCTGTTTTTT.

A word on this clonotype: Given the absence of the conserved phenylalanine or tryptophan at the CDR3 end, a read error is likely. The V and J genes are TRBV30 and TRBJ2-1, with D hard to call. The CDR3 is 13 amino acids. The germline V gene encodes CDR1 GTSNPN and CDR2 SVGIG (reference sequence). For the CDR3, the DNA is TGTACCTCCTACAGTATCTCCTACAATGAGCAGTTCTTA. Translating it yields CTSYSISYNEQFL.

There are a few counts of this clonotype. CDR3 DNA: TGTGCCAGCAGCCCCCCAGGGCGCACTGAAGCTTTCTTT. Translating it yields CASSPPGRTEAFF. This chain connects TRBV6-5 to TRBJ1-1; TRBD1 is a possible D gene (5 bases). V lost 6 bases and J 4 bases, leaving 12 bases between the germline ends. The CDR3 runs 13 residues. Germline CDR1 and CDR2: MNHEY and SVGAGI.

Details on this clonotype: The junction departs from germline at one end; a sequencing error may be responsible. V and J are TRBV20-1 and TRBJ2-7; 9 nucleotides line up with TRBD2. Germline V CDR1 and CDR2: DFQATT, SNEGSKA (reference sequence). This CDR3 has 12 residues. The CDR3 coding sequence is TGCAGTGCGAGAGCGGGAGGCCTAGAGCAGTACTTC. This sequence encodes CSARAGGLEQYF.

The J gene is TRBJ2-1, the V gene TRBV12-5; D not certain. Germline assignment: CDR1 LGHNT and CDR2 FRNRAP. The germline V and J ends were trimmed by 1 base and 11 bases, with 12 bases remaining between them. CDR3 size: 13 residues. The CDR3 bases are TGTGCTAGTGGTTTGGACTTTCAGCCAAAGCAGTTCTTC. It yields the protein CASGLDFQPKQFF.

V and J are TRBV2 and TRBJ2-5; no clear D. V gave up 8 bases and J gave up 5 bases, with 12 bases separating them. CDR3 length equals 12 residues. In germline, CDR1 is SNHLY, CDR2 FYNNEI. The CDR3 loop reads CASGLNFETQYF. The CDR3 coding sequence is TGTGCCAGCGGCCTCAATTTTGAGACCCAGTACTTC.

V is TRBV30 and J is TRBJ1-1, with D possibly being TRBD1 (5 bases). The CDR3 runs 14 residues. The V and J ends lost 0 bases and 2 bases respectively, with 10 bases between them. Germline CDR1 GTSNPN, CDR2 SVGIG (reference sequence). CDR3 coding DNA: TGTGCCTGGAGTGTACAGGCGGTAAACACTGAAGCTTTCTTT. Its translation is CAWSVQAVNTEAFF.

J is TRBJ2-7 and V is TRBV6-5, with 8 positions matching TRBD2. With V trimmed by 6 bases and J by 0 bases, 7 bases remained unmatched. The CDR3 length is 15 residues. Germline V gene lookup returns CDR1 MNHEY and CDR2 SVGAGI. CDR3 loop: CASRSTSGFSYEQYF. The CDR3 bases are TGTGCCAGCAGGTCAACTAGCGGATTCTCCTACGAGCAGTACTTC.

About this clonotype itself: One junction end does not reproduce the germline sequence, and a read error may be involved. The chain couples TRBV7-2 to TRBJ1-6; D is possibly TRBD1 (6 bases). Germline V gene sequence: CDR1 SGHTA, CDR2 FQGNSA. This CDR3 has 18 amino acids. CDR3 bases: TGCGCCAGCAGCCAAGAACTGAACAGGGTCTCCTATAATTCACCCCTCCACTTT. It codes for CASSQELNRVSYNSPLHF.

This CDR3 reads CASSPGDHEQYF. The CDR3, as DNA: TGTGCCAGCAGTCCAGGTGATCACGAGCAGTACTTC. This rearrangement joins TRBV11-2 to TRBJ2-7; unclear D gene. Trimming took off 6 bases at V and 5 bases at J, with 11 bases between the two ends. The CDR3 covers 12 residues. Germline values: CDR1 SGHAT, CDR2 FQNNGV.

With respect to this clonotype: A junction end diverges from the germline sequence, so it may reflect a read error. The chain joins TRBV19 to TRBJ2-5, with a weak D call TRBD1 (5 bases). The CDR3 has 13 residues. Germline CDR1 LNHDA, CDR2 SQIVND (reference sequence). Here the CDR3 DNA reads TGTGCCGGTAGTTTACAGGATTCTGAGACCCAGTACTTC. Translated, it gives CAGSLQDSETQYF.

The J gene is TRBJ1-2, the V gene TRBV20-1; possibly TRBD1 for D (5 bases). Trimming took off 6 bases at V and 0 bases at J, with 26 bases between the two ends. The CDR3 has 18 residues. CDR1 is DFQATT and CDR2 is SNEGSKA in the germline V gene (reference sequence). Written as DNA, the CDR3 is TGCAGTGCGGACAATCCCACCGATAGAGTAGTAGCTAACTATGGCTACACCTTC. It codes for CSADNPTDRVVANYGYTF.

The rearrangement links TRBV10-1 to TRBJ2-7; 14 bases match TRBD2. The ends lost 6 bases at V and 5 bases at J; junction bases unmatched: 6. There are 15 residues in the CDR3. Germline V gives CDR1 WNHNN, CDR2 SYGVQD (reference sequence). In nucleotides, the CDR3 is TGCGCCAGCAGCGCCGGGACTAGCGGGAGCAACGAGCAGTACTTC. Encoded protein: CASSAGTSGSNEQYF.

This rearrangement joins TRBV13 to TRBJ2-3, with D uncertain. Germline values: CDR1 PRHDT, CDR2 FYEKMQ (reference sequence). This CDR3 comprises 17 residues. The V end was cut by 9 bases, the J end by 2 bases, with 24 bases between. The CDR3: CASSIPGLRFDTDTQYF. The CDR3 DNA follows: TGTGCCAGTAGTATCCCCGGGCTTCGTTTTGACACAGATACGCAGTATTTT.

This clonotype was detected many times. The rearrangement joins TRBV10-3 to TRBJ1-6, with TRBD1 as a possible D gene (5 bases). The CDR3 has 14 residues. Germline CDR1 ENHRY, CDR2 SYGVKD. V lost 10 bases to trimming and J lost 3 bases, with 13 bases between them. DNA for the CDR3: TGTGCCAGCCACCGGGACGTCTATAATTCACCCCTCCACTTT. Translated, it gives CASHRDVYNSPLHF.